This paragraph covers one T cell receptor beta chain sequence. What antigen it recognizes has not been identified. It has no much larger one-base neighbor in the sample; base qualities were not kept. These data belong to a study of cytomegalovirus exposure and HLA in healthy donors (dated by TCRdb to the late 2010s). Study-wide context: According to an earlier analysis of 550 to 750 of the donors, about 190 million T cells yielded roughly 100 million unique TCR beta sequences and about 300 Gb of sequence data. An early release that covered more than 550 HLA-typed donors contained 250 to 350 gigabases of sequencing data and around 85 million unique TCR sequences. Of the roughly 420 genotyped donors, approximately 80% were placed in the genetic ancestry cluster associated with self-reported Caucasian donors. The study aimed to test whether cataloging public T cell receptors could reveal signatures of past pathogen exposure. The T cell repertoires of around 670 subjects were profiled by immunosequencing and related to cytomegalovirus serostatus. A separate validation cohort of roughly 130 different subjects was used in addition to the 666-subject first cohort. To predict cytomegalovirus infection status, the study brought together high-throughput TCR immunosequencing, statistical association of individual TCRs with disease status, and machine learning. In a later analysis, previously published TCR beta repertoires from about 670 donors were re-analyzed and high-resolution HLA genotyping was added so that TCR occurrence patterns could be studied. Rather than drawing on any new phenotypic data, the later analysis identified candidate immune exposures from TCR beta sequences and the way those sequences occurred across donors. An earlier analysis of nearly 600 of the donors applied high-throughput TCR beta sequencing to assess whether each TCR beta V gene segment acted as functional or pseudogenic. Alongside the repertoire data, information on donor age, sex, ethnicity and CMV serostatus was compiled. A later genetic analysis used genome-wide SNP genotypes for about 65% of the roughly 700 donors, treating that subset as a discovery cohort. Every discovery cohort repertoire had been produced on one sequencing platform. Both class I and class II loci were covered by HLA typing, at four-digit resolution. Typing coverage differed by locus: A, B, C, DRB1 and DQB1 were typed in roughly 620-630 donors, DQA1 in 500 to 550, DPA1 in 600 to 610, and DPB1 in just under 490. About five DR-DQ haplotypes were treated as single units for association and clustering because of strong linkage in the cohort. On average, around 240,000 unique TCR beta nucleotide sequences were sequenced per donor among about 400 genotyped donors of the cohort, with about 17% of those sequences being non-productive.

The investigation overall reported the following: At a false discovery rate of 0.05, a later analysis linked 16,000 or so TCR beta sequences to specific HLA alleles. A later analysis found that most CMV-associated TCR beta chains appeared HLA-restricted, with HLA associations seemingly driven largely by CMV exposure. A cluster of highly shared sequence variants was judged likely to be a technical artifact of the sequencing pipeline. In vitro tests confirmed that a few of the cytomegalovirus-associated TCR beta chains recognize cytomegalovirus antigens. Roughly uniform sequencing depth across donors was assumed in presence/absence analyses, although this assumption may not hold. The study gave a list of over 150 TCR beta chains associated with cytomegalovirus. In an earlier analysis of 587 of the donors, most TCR beta V segments were observed in productive rearrangements about 87% or about 30% of the time, broadly matching IMGT annotations. Several of the top co-occurrence clusters appeared to be linked to parvovirus B19, influenza, CMV and Epstein-Barr virus, according to a later analysis. HLA typing was unavailable for some donors at each locus, so association tests used only the typed subset. The classifier was reported to diagnose cytomegalovirus status with high specificity and sensitivity in both the original and validation cohorts. According to the authors, the approach could potentially be generalized to other disease states and immunological phenotypes. According to a later genetic analysis, donors in an Asian-associated ancestry cluster had fewer N-insertions in productive TCRs than the approximately 700-donor mean. In a later analysis, the rate of TCR association differed among HLA loci, with DRB1 alleles having the most associated TCRs and HLA-C alleles having the fewest. Some IMGT-functional V segments, including TRBV6-2 and TRBV6-3, could not be told apart with the 87-base-pair reads, so those segments were excluded. In a later analysis, HLA-associated TCR beta chains were found to be more clonally expanded and to have lower generation probabilities than equally common non-associated chains. Linkage disequilibrium might explain the correlated functional status among segregating V segments, but an unknown experimental factor could not be ruled out. Only TCR beta chains were sequenced in this cohort, and the absence of alpha or paired-chain data limited detectable features. A later genetic analysis associated a missense DCLRE1C variant with V-gene and J-gene trimming of TCR beta chains, and an independent cohort replicated the association. Assigning TCR associations to individual alleles was difficult when HLA alleles, especially DR and DQ, strongly co-occurred. Most TCR sequences were observed very rarely across donors, whereas some public TCRs were present in many individuals. Immune exposure information for the cohort was limited to CMV serostatus. A further reported finding was that TCR beta sequences accurately predicted the HLA-A and HLA-B alleles for most subjects in the first cohort. Because counts were too low, around 18 rarely observed V segments, including chromosome 9 orphons, were left out of the earlier analysis of about 500 of the donors.

The cysteine opens and the phenylalanine closes a CDR3 of 19 amino acids. The sequence is cut down to CDR3 DNA, 57 bases in frame from base 1. Reading the germline V gene gives CDR1 SGHRS and CDR2 YFSETQ. The junction shows trimming of 4 bases on V and 4 bases on J, plus 28 bases between the germline ends. The cohort consisted of 670 or so healthy bone marrow donors. At the time of sampling, all cohort members were nominally healthy, though unrecorded immune exposures were likely present. The donor tested CMV seronegative, placing the donor among the 350 or so seronegative members of the cohort. A peripheral blood sample was collected from each donor, and TCR beta sequencing was performed on peripheral blood mononuclear cells. Genomic DNA extraction from the blood cell samples was performed with the Qiagen DNeasy Blood Extraction Kit. The protocol used for the library was the immunoSEQ multiplex PCR assay. A mixture of 60 forward primers for TCR Vbeta segments and 13 reverse primers for TCR Jbeta segments was used in the multiplex PCR. Amplification of the CDR3 region of rearranged TCR beta genes was performed with a multiplex PCR assay on genomic DNA. On the Illumina HiSeq System, the amplified TCR beta libraries were sequenced as 87-base-pair reads. In the original analysis: In a later analysis, approximately 74 million unique TCR beta chains were counted across the approximately 670 repertoires, and around 10 million of these chains were shared by at least two donors. To remove PCR and sequencing errors, raw reads were error-corrected and collapsed into unique sequences using a nearest-neighbor algorithm that merged closely related sequences. V, D and J gene segments were assigned by aligning CDR3 sequences to IMGT reference sequences. Each retained sequence needed at least a six-nucleotide match to both a V gene segment and a J gene segment. Rearrangements were called productive when the CDR3 lacked stop codons and stayed in frame with V and J; all others were non-productive. CDR3 was defined by IMGT convention, running from the second conserved V-encoded cysteine to the conserved J-encoded phenylalanine. In an earlier analysis of just under 600 of the donors, sequences lacking an unambiguous match to a single V gene segment were excluded. In an earlier analysis of approximately 590 of the donors, V segments were called functional above 56.7% productive rearrangements and were called segregating when the between-donor standard deviation exceeded 5%. A statistical classification framework was built for diagnosing cytomegalovirus status from the catalog of TCR beta chain sequences. V and J gene assignment, in a later analysis, came from comparing TCR nucleotide sequences with IMGT/GENE-DB human TR gene sequences. A later analysis assigned CDR3 sequences and most-parsimonious VDJ recombination scenarios with the TCRdist pipeline. A later analysis defined each TCR beta chain by its CDR3 amino acid sequence plus V-gene family, and excluded reads lacking a unique V-gene family. As a way to deal with suspected cross-contamination and a sequencing artifact, a later analysis dropped nearly 600 nucleotide sequences that were highly shared and had low generation probability. For each public chain, a later analysis derived a clonal expansion index from normalized ranks of inferred template counts within each repertoire. A later analysis computed generation probabilities with a VDJ recombination model fitted to out-of-frame rearrangements, and checked the results against IGoR. A later analysis scored TCR-TCR, TCR-HLA and TCR-CMV co-occurrence with hypergeometric tests, applying a repertoire-size bias correction to TCR pairs. To estimate false discovery rates, a later analysis permuted the HLA or CMV assignments 20 times. A later analysis grouped co-occurring TCRs with DBSCAN, adding TCRdist sequence similarity when clustering within HLA-allele-positive subsets. Co-occurrence clustering excluded repertoires with fewer than 30,000 or more than 120,000 public chains, plus five with anomalous nucleotide sharing. TCRdb limited this immuneACCESS table to in-frame rearrangements with V and J called. A share of clones is missing; checked studies link under half to unresolved V genes, and the rest is unexplained. V and J calls and clone size are as listed in that table; D and trimming were resolved from the DNA. This sample is represented by 90,000 to 100,000 clones; roughly 80% of them were singletons. The ten largest account for 1.5% to 2.5% of the sample.

This sequence was found in a man aged 40-55 years in good health and CMV-seronegative. The sample was PBMCs. In this chain, TRBV5-1 is recombined with TRBJ2-3; TRBD1 is perhaps the D gene, given 9 matching bases. The CDR3 sequence is CASSSPGTGQLADPDTQYF. The bases are TGCGCCAGCAGCAGCCCCGGGACAGGGCAACTAGCGGACCCAGATACGCAGTATTTT.